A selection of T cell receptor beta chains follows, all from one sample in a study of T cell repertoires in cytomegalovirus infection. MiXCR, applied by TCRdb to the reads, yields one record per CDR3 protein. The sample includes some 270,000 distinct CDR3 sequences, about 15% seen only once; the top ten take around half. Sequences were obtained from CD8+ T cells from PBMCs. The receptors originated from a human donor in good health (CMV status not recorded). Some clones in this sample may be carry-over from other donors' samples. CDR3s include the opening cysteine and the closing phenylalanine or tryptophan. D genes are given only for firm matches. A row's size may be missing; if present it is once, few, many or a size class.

CASGEQGSREEQYF	TGTGCCAGCGGAGAACAGGGGTCTCGTGAGGAGCAGTACTTC	TRBD1	.	TRBJ2-7	TRBV28
CASSEWGGFTDTQYF	TGCGCCAGCAGTGAATGGGGGGGGTTCACAGATACGCAGTATTTT	TRBD2	few	TRBJ2-3	TRBV10-2
CSATPGAGRYNEQFF	TGCAGTGCTACCCCCGGAGCGGGGAGATACAATGAGCAGTTCTTC	TRBD2	.	TRBJ2-1	TRBV20-1
CSVRDRVYGYTF	TGCAGTGTTAGGGACAGAGTCTATGGCTACACCTTC	TRBD1	.	TRBJ1-2	TRBV20-1
CASSLEGTEHTEAFF	TGTGCCAGCAGCTTAGAGGGGACAGAGCACACTGAAGCTTTCTTT	TRBD1	many	TRBJ1-1	TRBV7-2
CASSLSPGQGGTEAFF	TGTGCCAGCAGCTTATCCCCGGGACAGGGGGGCACTGAAGCTTTCTTT	TRBD1	many	TRBJ1-1	TRBV7-9
CASTGTGKIYEQYF	TGTGCCAGCACCGGGACAGGGAAGATATACGAGCAGTACTTC	TRBD1	many	TRBJ2-7	TRBV7-8
CASSLGTGDHEQYF	TGTGCCAGCAGCTTAGGGACAGGGGACCACGAGCAGTACTTC	TRBD1	few	TRBJ2-7	TRBV11-2
CASTPGEVEAFF	TGTGCCAGCACCCCGGGGGAGGTTGAAGCTTTCTTT	.	few	TRBJ1-1	TRBV12-3/TRBV12-4
CASSSQTGQGYNEQFF	TGTGCCAGCAGCTCGCAAACGGGACAGGGCTACAATGAGCAGTTCTTC	TRBD1	.	TRBJ2-1	TRBV13
CASSLDRGISYEQYF	TGTGCCAGCAGCCTGGACAGGGGCATCTCCTACGAGCAGTACTTC	TRBD1	.	TRBJ2-7	TRBV11-1
CASSLRGETQYF	TGTGCCAGCAGTTTGAGGGGAGAGACCCAGTACTTC	.	.	TRBJ2-5	TRBV28
CASSLGQGTPLHF	TGTGCCAGCAGTTTGGGGCAGGGTACACCCCTCCACTTT	.	.	TRBJ1-6	TRBV12-3/TRBV12-4
CASSLWEGALDYGYTF	TGTGCCAGCAGCTTGTGGGAGGGGGCACTCGACTATGGCTACACCTTC	TRBD1	.	TRBJ1-2	TRBV5-6
CASSIVVRDRGNNEQFF	TGTGCCAGTAGTATAGTTGTCCGGGACAGGGGTAACAATGAGCAGTTCTTC	TRBD1	.	TRBJ2-1	TRBV19
CASSFGQGNEQFF	TGTGCCAGCAGCTTTGGACAGGGAAATGAGCAGTTCTTC	TRBD1	many	TRBJ2-1	TRBV11-2
CASKNSNQPQHF	TGTGCCAGCAAAAATAGCAATCAGCCCCAGCATTTT	.	few	TRBJ1-5	TRBV27
CASSTGYNEQFF	TGTGCCAGCAGTACAGGGTACAATGAGCAGTTCTTC	.	.	TRBJ2-1	TRBV6-1
CASSSDSYNSPLHF	TGTGCCAGCAGTTCCGACTCCTATAATTCACCCCTCCACTTT	.	many	TRBJ1-6	TRBV27
CASSHWTGDSYNEQFF	TGTGCCAGCAGCCATTGGACAGGGGACTCCTACAATGAGCAGTTCTTC	TRBD1	many	TRBJ2-1	TRBV7-2
CASSPQAGRALDEQFF	TGTGCCAGCAGCCCACAAGCGGGGAGGGCTTTGGATGAGCAGTTCTTC	TRBD2	few	TRBJ2-1	TRBV7-9
CASTPYLQEITEAFF	TGTGCCAGCACCCCATATCTGCAGGAAATCACTGAAGCTTTCTTT	.	many	TRBJ1-1	TRBV7-2
CASSLAAGEISYEQYF	TGTGCCAGCAGCTTGGCAGCTGGAGAAATCTCCTACGAGCAGTACTTC	.	.	TRBJ2-7	TRBV5-6
CASKRTTGNYEQYF	TGTGCCAGCAAGAGGACAACAGGGAACTACGAGCAGTACTTC	.	.	TRBJ2-7	TRBV28
CASSRDSGANVLTF	TGCGCCAGCAGCCGGGACAGCGGGGCCAACGTCCTGACTTTC	TRBD1	many	TRBJ2-6	TRBV4-1
CASSQHRGASGNTIYF	TGCGCCAGCAGCCAACACAGGGGGGCATCTGGAAACACCATATATTTT	TRBD1	many	TRBJ1-3	TRBV4-1
CASSPWASGGEKLFF	TGTGCCAGCAGCCCGTGGGCCTCTGGCGGGGAAAAACTGTTTTTT	.	.	TRBJ1-4	TRBV7-6
CASSVGADQPQHF	TGTGCCAGTAGTGTTGGTGCGGATCAGCCCCAGCATTTT	.	many	TRBJ1-5	TRBV19
CSVEDEGPYEQYF	TGCAGCGTTGAAGACGAGGGCCCCTACGAGCAGTACTTC	.	few	TRBJ2-7	TRBV29-1
CASSQAPQGRNQPQHF	TGCGCCAGCAGCCAAGCCCCCCAGGGGCGAAATCAGCCCCAGCATTTT	.	few	TRBJ1-5	TRBV4-1
CASSLLLGEGTAKQETQYF	TGTGCCAGCAGCTTACTGCTTGGGGAGGGGACGGCTAAACAAGAGACCCAGTACTTC	TRBD2	many	TRBJ2-5	TRBV7-2
CASSLYNNRGYNEQFF	TGTGCCAGCAGTTTATATAATAACAGGGGGTACAATGAGCAGTTCTTC	TRBD1	.	TRBJ2-1	TRBV27
CASSLLLTDTQYF	TGTGCCAGCAGTTTACTGCTAACAGATACGCAGTATTTT	.	few	TRBJ2-3	TRBV28
CASSMGQAVATNEKLFF	TGTGCCAGTAGTATGGGGCAGGCGGTTGCAACTAATGAAAAACTGTTTTTT	.	few	TRBJ1-4	TRBV19
CASSDWPTTEDEQFF	TGTGCCAGCAGTGACTGGCCCACAACGGAGGATGAGCAGTTCTTC	.	few	TRBJ2-1	TRBV6-4
CASTDNGLGEQFF	TGTGCCAGCACAGACAATGGTCTGGGTGAGCAGTTCTTC	.	few	TRBJ2-1	TRBV7-9
CASSLAAGGNQPQHF	TGTGCCAGCAGTTTAGCAGCTGGAGGCAATCAGCCCCAGCATTTT	.	.	TRBJ1-5	TRBV27
CASSLLSPRLGNTQYF	TGTGCCAGCAGCTTATTGTCCCCCAGATTAGGAAATACGCAGTATTTT	.	many	TRBJ2-3	TRBV7-8
CASTVGRIDGYTF	TGTGCCAGCACCGTGGGACGGATAGACGGCTACACCTTC	.	few	TRBJ1-2	TRBV12-3/TRBV12-4
CASSVRGRLKEKLFF	TGTGCCAGCAGTGTCCGGGGGCGTTTAAAGGAAAAACTGTTTTTT	.	.	TRBJ1-4	TRBV6-2/TRBV6-3
CASSLGRDREFNQPQHF	TGTGCCAGCAGCTTAGGCCGGGACAGGGAGTTCAATCAGCCCCAGCATTTT	TRBD1	.	TRBJ1-5	TRBV7-6
CASRQTSEPTGNEQFF	TGTGCCAGCAGGCAGACTAGCGAGCCTACGGGGAATGAGCAGTTCTTC	TRBD2	many	TRBJ2-1	TRBV7-8
CASSYSKGGAGYTF	TGTGCCAGCAGTTACTCGAAGGGCGGGGCCGGCTACACCTTC	.	many	TRBJ1-2	TRBV6-5
CASSLGVGGGLYNEQFF	TGTGCCAGCAGTTTAGGGGTTGGCGGGGGACTCTACAATGAGCAGTTCTTC	TRBD2	few	TRBJ2-1	TRBV27
CASSPELAGEVSSYEQYF	TGTGCCAGCAGTCCGGAACTAGCGGGGGAGGTGAGCTCCTACGAGCAGTACTTC	TRBD2	many	TRBJ2-7	TRBV7-6
CASSQEDREGNQPQHF	TGCGCCAGCAGCCAAGAGGACAGGGAAGGCAATCAGCCCCAGCATTTT	TRBD1	many	TRBJ1-5	TRBV4-1
CASTAPDYYSYEQYF	TGTGCCAGCACCGCTCCGGACTATTACTCCTACGAGCAGTACTTC	.	many	TRBJ2-7	TRBV6-2/TRBV6-3
CASSFYGTGEETQYF	TGTGCCAGCAGCTTTTATGGGACAGGGGAAGAGACCCAGTACTTC	TRBD1	many	TRBJ2-5	TRBV7-9
CASSWGVTEAFF	TGTGCCAGCAGCTGGGGCGTAACTGAAGCTTTCTTT	.	many	TRBJ1-1	TRBV7-9
CASSIGVIQETQYF	TGTGCCAGTAGTATAGGGGTTATCCAAGAGACCCAGTACTTC	.	.	TRBJ2-5	TRBV19
CASSLDRGLGNTIYF	TGCGCCAGCAGCTTGGACAGGGGGCTTGGAAACACCATATATTTT	TRBD1	many	TRBJ1-3	TRBV5-1
CASSRDRGPSTNEKLFF	TGTGCCAGCAGCCGGGACAGGGGGCCATCAACTAATGAAAAACTGTTTTTT	TRBD1	.	TRBJ1-4	TRBV16